Below are 18 T cell receptor beta chains sequenced from a single sample in a study of T cells in localized non-small cell lung cancer. Profiled with immunoSEQ multiplex PCR; TCRdb holds only in-frame clones, not every one. The table has 1,500 to 2,000 clones, 36% seen once. Sequenced material: lung tumor tissue, taken before any cancer treatment. The source is a woman between 35 and 70 years old with stage I lung adenocarcinoma.

V usage is TRBV19 and J usage is TRBJ2-1; 9 bases are a match to TRBD2. The V segment lost 6 bases and the J segment 1 base; nucleotides outside the gene matches: 10. The CDR3 runs to 17 residues. Germline V gives CDR1 LNHDA, CDR2 SQIVND (reference sequence). The CDR3 loop is CASSFKAGGGSYNEQFF. In DNA, the CDR3 is TGTGCCAGTAGCTTCAAAGCGGGAGGAGGGTCCTACAATGAGCAGTTCTTC.

Only a few counts were recorded for this clone. This chain connects TRBV11-3 to TRBJ2-5; no clear D. The CDR3 runs to 14 residues. The germline V gene has CDR1 SGHNT and CDR2 YENEEA. Trimming cost V 3 bases and J 1 base, with 9 bases left between them. The CDR3 region is CASSLAQTQETQYF. In nucleotides, the CDR3 is TGTGCCAGCAGCTTGGCACAGACCCAAGAGACCCAGTACTTC.

CDR3 nucleotide sequence: TGTGCCAGTAGACAGGGGGGTTTGGAGACCCAGTACTTC. Protein product: CASRQGGLETQYF. This sequence joins TRBV19 and TRBJ2-5, with 8 bases matching TRBD1. Trimming cost V 6 bases and J 5 bases; bases outside gene matches: 5. CDR3 size: 13 residues. The germline V gene encodes CDR1 LNHDA and CDR2 SQIVND (reference sequence). The full variable domain, completed using reference TRBV19 and TRBJ2-5, is DGGITQSPKYLFRKEGQNVTLSCEQNLNHDAMYWYRQDPGQGLRLIYYSQIVNDFQKGDIAEGYSVSREKKESFPLTVTSAQKNPTAFYLCASRQGGLETQYFGPGTRLLVL.

The chain couples TRBV18 to TRBJ1-1; D may be TRBD1 (5 bases). This CDR3 has 16 residues. With 2 bases removed from V and 4 bases from J, the gap between germline ends came to 17 bases. Per the germline V gene, CDR1 is KGHSH and CDR2 is LQKENI. The CDR3 sequence is CASSPGQGNIGTEAFF. The CDR3 nucleotides read TGTGCCAGCTCACCAGGCCAGGGTAATATCGGCACTGAAGCTTTCTTT.

The rearrangement joins TRBV19 to TRBJ2-7; the D call may be TRBD1 or TRBD2 (5 bases each). The CDR3 runs to 16 residues. V dropped 4 bases and J dropped 0 bases, with 16 bases sitting between them. Germline V gene lookup returns CDR1 LNHDA and CDR2 SQIVND (reference sequence). The CDR3 DNA is TGTGCCAGTAGTAGCCTCCGGGGCGACCTCTCCTACGAGCAGTACTTC. Translating it yields CASSSLRGDLSYEQYF.

This chain joins TRBV28 and TRBJ2-4, with D perhaps TRBD2 (6 bases). Trimming took 4 bases from V and 3 from J, leaving 16 bases between them. Germline-derived CDR1 and CDR2 are MDHEN and SYDVKM. The CDR3 extends over 16 amino acids. This CDR3 is CASSSIGTGDKNIQYF. As DNA, the CDR3 is TGTGCCAGCAGTTCCATCGGGACTGGGGACAAAAACATTCAGTACTTC.

The V and J genes are TRBV1 and TRBJ2-3; the table's D call, TRBD2, was not checked against the DNA. TRBV1 is flagged as a pseudogene. This CDR3 is 16 amino acids long. The CDR3 here is CASSLDQRESTDTQYF. DNA for the CDR3: TGCGCCAGCAGTTTGGACCAGCGGGAGTCAACAGATACGCAGTATTTT.

The gene calls are TRBV5-1 and TRBJ2-6, with D maybe TRBD1 (6 bases). The CDR3 contains 16 residues. The germline CDR1 and CDR2 sequences are SGHRS and YFSETQ. Between the trimmed V and J ends, which lost 4 bases and 0 bases, there was a span of 11 bases. The CDR3 DNA is TGCGCCAGCAGCGTGCAGGGGAGCTCTGGGGCCAACGTCCTGACTTTC. Amino acid sequence: CASSVQGSSGANVLTF.

In this sample, this clone turned up a few times. This chain joins TRBV11-3 and TRBJ2-2; TRBD2 agrees at 11 bases. Germline assignment: CDR1 SGHNT and CDR2 YENEEA. CDR3 length equals 15 residues. With 6 bases clipped from V and 7 bases from J, the junction kept 7 bases outside the gene matches. The CDR3 DNA follows: TGTGCCAGCAGAAGTAGCGGGAGGGCGGTCGGGGAGCTGTTTTTT. This gives the protein CASRSSGRAVGELFF. The whole variable domain, filled in from reference TRBV11-3 and TRBJ2-2, reads EAGVVQSPRYKIIEKKQPVAFWCNPISGHNTLYWYLQNLGQGPELLIRYENEEAVDDSQLPKDRFSAERLKGVDSTLKIQPAELGDSAVYLCASRSSGRAVGELFFGEGSRLTVL.

This clone was seen a few times. The chain recombines TRBV6-8 with TRBJ1-2; D is undetermined. V dropped 2 bases and J dropped 0 bases, with 7 bases sitting between them. The CDR3 totals 14 residues. From germline, CDR1 is MNHGY and CDR2 SAAAGT. The DNA for the CDR3 is TGTGCCAGCAGTTACCTGACACCTAACTATGGCTACACCTTC. Translation: CASSYLTPNYGYTF.

This clone was recorded a few times. This chain connects TRBV6-7 to TRBJ2-7, with TRBD1 matching over 10 bases. TRBV6-7 is reported as an ORF; its role is uncertain. This CDR3 has 14 residues. After removal of 6 bases from V and 5 bases from J, the junction contained 7 bases not matched to a gene. DNA for the CDR3: TGTGCCAGCAGCCCTAGGACAGGGGGTAACGAGCAGTACTTC. Its protein is CASSPRTGGNEQYF.

The V call is TRBV9, the J call TRBJ1-3; D gene ambiguous. CDR3 length equals 12 residues. Germline V gene data show CDR1 as SGDLS and CDR2 as YYNGEE. With 4 bases removed from V and 13 bases from J, the gap between germline ends came to 15 bases. The CDR3 is CASSPSSLGIYF. CDR3 coding DNA: TGTGCCAGCAGCCCTTCCAGTTTGGGGATATATTTT.

This rearrangement joins TRBV2 to TRBJ1-5; D remains ambiguous. This CDR3 is 14 amino acids long. V lost 2 bases and J lost 3, with 8 bases in between. Germline V gene sequence: CDR1 SNHLY, CDR2 FYNNEI. The CDR3 here is CASSEQVHNQPQHF. The CDR3 coding sequence is TGTGCCAGCAGTGAACAGGTGCACAATCAGCCCCAGCATTTT.

V is TRBV19 and J is TRBJ1-1; D remains ambiguous. The V and J ends lost 3 bases and 1 base respectively, with 6 bases between them. The CDR3 is made up of 13 amino acids. Looked up from germline, CDR1 is LNHDA and CDR2 is SQIVND (reference sequence). The CDR3 coding sequence is TGTGCCAGTAGTATGGGTAGGAACACTGAAGCTTTCTTT. Translation gives CASSMGRNTEAFF.

The chain joins TRBV9 to TRBJ2-7, with D perhaps assigned TRBD1 or TRBD2 (5 bases each). The germline gives CDR1 SGDLS, CDR2 YYNGEE. This CDR3 spans 14 amino acids. Between the trimmed V and J ends, which lost 0 bases and 2 bases, there was a span of 9 bases. The CDR3 region has the DNA TGTGCCAGCAGCGTAGGGGTGGGGGCCTACGAGCAGTACTTC. This gives the protein CASSVGVGAYEQYF.

In its sample, this clone was seen a few times. V and J are TRBV11-3 and TRBJ1-6; 7 positions agree with TRBD1. With 6 bases clipped from V and 9 bases from J, the junction kept 14 bases outside the gene matches. The CDR3 is 16 amino acids. Germline CDR1 is SGHNT and CDR2 is YENEEA. The CDR3 loop reads CASSSRGGGAGSPLHF. CDR3 DNA sequence: TGTGCCAGCAGTTCCCGGGGAGGGGGCGCAGGTTCACCCCTCCACTTT.

This clone was seen a handful of times. The chain uses TRBV9 and TRBJ1-2; 10 nucleotides agree with TRBD1. V was pared by 3 bases and J by 7 bases, with 9 bases of the junction left unmatched. This CDR3 comprises 15 residues. Germline CDR1 reads SGDLS; CDR2 reads YYNGEE. CDR3 sequence reads: CASSARQGASGGYTF. CDR3 DNA sequence: TGTGCCAGCAGCGCTAGACAGGGGGCATCCGGTGGCTACACCTTC.

The V call is TRBV18, the J call TRBJ1-3; 7 nucleotides agree with TRBD1. This CDR3 is built from 16 residues. J lost 9 bases, V lost 0 bases, and 11 bases had no gene match. In germline, CDR1 is KGHSH, CDR2 LQKENI. CDR3 DNA sequence: TGTGCCAGCTCACCACCTCCAGGGGGTGCCTGGGCCACCATATATTTT. Amino acids: CASSPPPGGAWATIYF.